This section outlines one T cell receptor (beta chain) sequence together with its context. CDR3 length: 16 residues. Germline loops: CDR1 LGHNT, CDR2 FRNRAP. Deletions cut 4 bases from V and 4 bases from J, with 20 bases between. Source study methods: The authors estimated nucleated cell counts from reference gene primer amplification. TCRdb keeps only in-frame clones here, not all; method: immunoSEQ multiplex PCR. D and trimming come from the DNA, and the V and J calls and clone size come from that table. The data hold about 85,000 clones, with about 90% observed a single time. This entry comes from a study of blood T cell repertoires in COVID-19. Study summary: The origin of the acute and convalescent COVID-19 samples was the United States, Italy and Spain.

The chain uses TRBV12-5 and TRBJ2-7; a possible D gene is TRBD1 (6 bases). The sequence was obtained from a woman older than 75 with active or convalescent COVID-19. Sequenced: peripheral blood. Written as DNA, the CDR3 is TGTGCTAGTGGTTCTACCACAGGGCGCTTGGCTTACGAGCAGTACTTC. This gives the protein CASGSTTGRLAYEQYF.